This TCR beta chain came from a study of shared clonotypes between healthy human individuals. This CDR3 spans 13 amino acids. The germline V and J ends were trimmed by 0 bases and 4 bases, with 6 bases remaining between them. Germline V CDR1 and CDR2: SGHDT, YYEEEE. TCRdb's table, derived via immunoSEQ multiplex PCR, lists solely in-frame clones and lacks some. The table records 550,000 to 800,000 clones, roughly 87% of them present only once. This clone appeared a single time. This receptor was obtained from a young man in good health. Some clones in this sample may be carry-over from other donors' samples. The sample consisted of memory CD8+ T cells from PBMCs. Subset reported: CD45RO+ cells pooled with CCR7-negative TemRA cells. This chain links TRBV5-6 with TRBJ2-3; D gene unclear. The CDR3 loop is CASSLGSPDTQYF. CDR3 DNA: TGTGCCAGCAGCTTGGGCAGTCCAGATACGCAGTATTTT.